The 2 T cell receptor beta chains in this list originate from one sample, sequenced in a study of blood T cell repertoires in COVID-19. TCRdb's copy holds only in-frame clones and misses some; the assay was immunoSEQ multiplex PCR. The sample yields 100,000 to 150,000 clones, more than 60% seen once. The sample taken for sequencing was peripheral blood. Source of these receptors: a woman in her 70s with acute or convalescent COVID-19.

This rearrangement joins TRBV7-2 to TRBJ2-3, with D maybe TRBD2 (5 bases). CDR3 size: 12 residues. Germline loops: CDR1 SGHTA, CDR2 FQGNSA. V gave up 6 bases and J gave up 5 bases, with 9 bases separating them. The CDR3 loop reads CASRLSGDTQYF. The CDR3 bases are TGTGCCAGCAGACTCAGCGGAGATACGCAGTATTTT.

This clone was observed a handful of times. V is TRBV19 and J is TRBJ1-2, with D possibly being TRBD1 (5 bases). Trimming stripped 7 bases from V and 3 bases from J, with 18 bases between. Germline V lookup: CDR1 LNHDA, CDR2 SQIVND (reference sequence). This CDR3 contains 15 residues. The CDR3 sequence: CASTPEGLSHYGYTF. In DNA, the CDR3 is TGTGCCAGTACCCCCGAGGGACTCTCACACTATGGCTACACCTTC.